The next 5 T cell receptor beta chains were all read from a single sample in a study of CD8+CD57+ T cells in acquired aplastic anemia (dated by TCRdb to 2016 to 2019). Sequencing relied on an Illumina HiSeq 2000. Genomic DNA served as template for TCR beta VDJ combination and CDR3 sequence profiling. Starting from the raw public reads, TCRdb applied fastp trimming at Q25, assembled clones with MiXCR and retained in-frame beta chains. Every CDR3 protein is listed once, alongside the most common genes and DNA of its rows. The sample contains some 410,000 distinct CDR3 sequences, about 70% of them found a single time. The ten largest account for 4% of the sample. The sample comprised sorted CD4+, CD8+, or CD8+CD57+ T cells (not recorded which) from PBMCs. These receptors originate from a human donor in good health, serving as a control.

This clonotype was counted ten times or more. This rearrangement joins TRBV10-3 to TRBJ1-3; D call uncertain. Deletions cut 7 bases from V and 4 bases from J, with 8 bases between. CDR3 length: 12 residues. CDR1 is ENHRY and CDR2 is SYGVKD in the germline V gene. This CDR3 is CAINPGGNTIYF. The DNA of the CDR3 is TGTGCCATCAACCCCGGGGGAAACACCATATATTTT.

This rearrangement joins TRBV19 to TRBJ1-2; D call uncertain. This CDR3 contains 11 residues. Between the trimmed V and J ends, which lost 6 bases and 3 bases, there was a span of 5 bases. CDR1 and CDR2 (germline): LNHDA, SQIVND (reference sequence). CDR3 bases: TGTGCCAGTAGCCCGGACTATGGCTACACCTTC. Protein product: CASSPDYGYTF.

This clonotype was found many times. The chain recombines TRBV7-2 with TRBJ2-5; 9 nucleotides match TRBD2. This CDR3 comprises 16 residues. The trim removed 5 bases at V and 5 bases at J, leaving 12 bases unmatched. CDR1 is SGHTA, CDR2 FQGNSA, per germline. CDR3 DNA sequence: TGTGCCAGCAGCGTCCTAGGGACTAGCTTTTCGGAGACCCAGTACTTC. Translated, it gives CASSVLGTSFSETQYF.

Worth noting for this clonotype: The CDR3 does not close with the conserved phenylalanine or tryptophan, likely indicating a read error. No DNA is shown, since the ends of the CDR3 on it are uncertain; the CDR3 is the one TCRdb lists. The chain links TRBV7-2 to TRBJ2-1; TRBD1 is the table's D call, not checked against the DNA. A total of 13 residues make up the CDR3, ends included. Looked up from germline, CDR1 is SGHTA and CDR2 is FQGNSA. The CDR3 loop reads CASGTPGAPYNEH.

The J gene is TRBJ2-7, the V gene TRBV20-1, with D possibly TRBD1 on 5 matching bases. Trimming left V 5 bases short and J 10 bases short, with 18 bases between. The CDR3 length is 12 residues. In germline, CDR1 is DFQATT, CDR2 SNEGSKA (reference sequence). The CDR3 coding sequence is TGCAGTGCTCAGGGTGACCGCTACGGCCAGTACTTC. Amino acid sequence: CSAQGDRYGQYF.